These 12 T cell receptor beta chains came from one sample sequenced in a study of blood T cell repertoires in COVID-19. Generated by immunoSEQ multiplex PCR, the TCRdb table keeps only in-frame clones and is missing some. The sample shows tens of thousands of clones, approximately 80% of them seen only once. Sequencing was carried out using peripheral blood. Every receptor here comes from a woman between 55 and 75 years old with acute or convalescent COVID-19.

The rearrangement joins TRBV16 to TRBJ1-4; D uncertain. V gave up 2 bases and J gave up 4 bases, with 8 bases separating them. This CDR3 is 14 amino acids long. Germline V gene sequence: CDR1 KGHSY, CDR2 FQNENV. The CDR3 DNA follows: TGTGCCAGCAGCCAAGGCCAGGTTAATGAAAAACTGTTTTTT. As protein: CASSQGQVNEKLFF.

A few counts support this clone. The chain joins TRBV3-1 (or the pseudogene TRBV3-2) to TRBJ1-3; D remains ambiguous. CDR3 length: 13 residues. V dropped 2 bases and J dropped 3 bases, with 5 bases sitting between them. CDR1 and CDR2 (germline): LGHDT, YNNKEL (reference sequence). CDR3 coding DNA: TGTGCCAGCAGCCAATACGGTGGAAACACCATATATTTT. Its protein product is CASSQYGGNTIYF.

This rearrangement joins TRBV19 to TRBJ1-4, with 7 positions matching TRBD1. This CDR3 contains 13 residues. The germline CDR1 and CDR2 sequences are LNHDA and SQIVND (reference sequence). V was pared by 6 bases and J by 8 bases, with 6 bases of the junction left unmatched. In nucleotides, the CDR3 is TGTGCCAGTAGACGGGACAGAACAGAAAAACTGTTTTTT. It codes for CASRRDRTEKLFF. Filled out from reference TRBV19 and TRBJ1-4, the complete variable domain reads DGGITQSPKYLFRKEGQNVTLSCEQNLNHDAMYWYRQDPGQGLRLIYYSQIVNDFQKGDIAEGYSVSREKKESFPLTVTSAQKNPTAFYLCASRRDRTEKLFFGSGTQLSVL.

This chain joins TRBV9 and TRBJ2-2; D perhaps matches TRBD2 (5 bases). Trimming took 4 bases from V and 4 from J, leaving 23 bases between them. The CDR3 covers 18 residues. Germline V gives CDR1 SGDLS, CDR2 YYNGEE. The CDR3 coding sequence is TGTGCCAGCAGCCCCCACCTCGTCAGCGGCACGGGCACCGGGGAGCTGTTTTTT. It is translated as CASSPHLVSGTGTGELFF.

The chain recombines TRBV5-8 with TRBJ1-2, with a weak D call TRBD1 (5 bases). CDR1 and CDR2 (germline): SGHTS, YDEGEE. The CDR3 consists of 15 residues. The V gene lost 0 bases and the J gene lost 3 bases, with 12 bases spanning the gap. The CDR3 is CASSLVSGLYYGYTF. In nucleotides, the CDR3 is TGTGCCAGCAGCTTGGTCTCAGGGCTTTACTATGGCTACACCTTC.

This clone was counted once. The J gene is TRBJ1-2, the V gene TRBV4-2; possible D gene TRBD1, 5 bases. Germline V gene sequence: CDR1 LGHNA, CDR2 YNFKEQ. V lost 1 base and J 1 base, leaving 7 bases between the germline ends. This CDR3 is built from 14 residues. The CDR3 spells CASSQAQDNYGYTF. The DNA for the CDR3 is TGTGCCAGCAGCCAAGCACAGGATAACTATGGCTACACCTTC.

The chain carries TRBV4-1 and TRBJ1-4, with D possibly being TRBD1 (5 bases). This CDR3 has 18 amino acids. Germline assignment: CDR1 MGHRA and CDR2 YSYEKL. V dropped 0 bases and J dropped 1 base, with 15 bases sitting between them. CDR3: CASSQDLRQGVTNEKLFF. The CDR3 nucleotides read TGCGCCAGCAGCCAAGATCTCCGGCAGGGTGTAACTAATGAAAAACTGTTTTTT.

CDR3 loop: CASSQVEGRGEQFF. The DNA for the CDR3 is TGCGCCAGCAGCCAAGTGGAAGGGCGGGGTGAGCAGTTCTTC. The J gene is TRBJ2-1, the V gene TRBV4-1; D might be TRBD2 (6 bases). With 1 base removed from V and 9 bases from J, the gap between germline ends came to 13 bases. This CDR3 spans 14 amino acids. Germline CDR1 reads MGHRA; CDR2 reads YSYEKL.

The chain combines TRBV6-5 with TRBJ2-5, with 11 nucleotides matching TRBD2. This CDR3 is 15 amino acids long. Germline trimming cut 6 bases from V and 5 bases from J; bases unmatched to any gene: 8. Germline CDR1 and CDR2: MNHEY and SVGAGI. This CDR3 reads CASRNSGGAGETQYF. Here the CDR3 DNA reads TGTGCCAGCAGAAATAGCGGGGGGGCCGGGGAGACCCAGTACTTC.

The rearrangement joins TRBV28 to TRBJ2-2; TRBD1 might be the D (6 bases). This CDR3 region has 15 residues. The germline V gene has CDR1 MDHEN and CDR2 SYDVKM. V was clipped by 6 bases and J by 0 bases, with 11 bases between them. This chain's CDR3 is CASRTGTPNTGELFF. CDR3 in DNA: TGTGCCAGCAGGACCGGGACACCGAACACCGGGGAGCTGTTTTTT.

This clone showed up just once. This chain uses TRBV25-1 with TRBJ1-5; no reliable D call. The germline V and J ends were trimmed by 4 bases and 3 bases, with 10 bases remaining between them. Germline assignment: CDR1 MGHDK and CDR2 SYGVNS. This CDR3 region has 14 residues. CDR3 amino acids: CASSASDHNQPQHF. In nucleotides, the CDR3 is TGTGCCAGCAGTGCGTCAGATCACAATCAGCCCCAGCATTTT.

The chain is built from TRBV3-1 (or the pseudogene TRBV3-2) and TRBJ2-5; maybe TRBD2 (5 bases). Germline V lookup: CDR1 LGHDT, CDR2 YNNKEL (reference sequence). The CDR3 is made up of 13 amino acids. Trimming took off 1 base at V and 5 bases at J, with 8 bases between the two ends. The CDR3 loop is CASSQGGMETQYF. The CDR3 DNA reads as TGTGCCAGCAGCCAAGGAGGGATGGAGACCCAGTACTTC.